The text below deals with one T cell receptor beta chain. No antigen is known for it. An end of the junction does not agree with germline; a read error may underlie this. Germline V gene lookup returns CDR1 SEHNR and CDR2 FQNEAQ (reference sequence). This CDR3 has 16 amino acids. The sample originates from a study of cytomegalovirus exposure and HLA in healthy donors. Overall study results and limits: Indistinguishable V segments such as TRBV6-2 and TRBV6-3 were excluded.

PCR primers comprised 60 Vbeta and 13 Jbeta primers. Produced via immunoSEQ multiplex PCR; TCRdb's table is partial and in-frame only. The profile shows some 100,000 clones, around three quarters of them singletons. The TCR comes from a female donor in good health and CMV-seropositive. Material: PBMCs. The chain carries TRBV7-9 and TRBJ2-7, with TRBD1 matching over 7 bases. DNA of the CDR3: TGTTCCAGCAGTCCCTTGGGGCCTACAGGGGCCGGCGAGCAGTACTTC. Its translation: CSSSPLGPTGAGEQYF.